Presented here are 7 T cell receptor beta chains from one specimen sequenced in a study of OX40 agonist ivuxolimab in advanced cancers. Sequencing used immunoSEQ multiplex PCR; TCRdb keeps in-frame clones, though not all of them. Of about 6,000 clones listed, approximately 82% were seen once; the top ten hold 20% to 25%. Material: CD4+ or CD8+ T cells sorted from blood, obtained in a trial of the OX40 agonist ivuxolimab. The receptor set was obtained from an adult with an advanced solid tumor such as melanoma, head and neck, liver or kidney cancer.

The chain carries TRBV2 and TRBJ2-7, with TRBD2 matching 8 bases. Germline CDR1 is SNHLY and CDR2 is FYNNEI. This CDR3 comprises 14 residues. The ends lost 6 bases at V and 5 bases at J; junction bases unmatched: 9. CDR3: CASRETGTSHEQYF. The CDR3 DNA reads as TGTGCCAGCAGGGAAACCGGGACTAGTCACGAGCAGTACTTC.

The CDR3: CASRGGGKAEQYF. The CDR3 coding sequence is TGTGCCAGCAGAGGCGGGGGGAAGGCGGAGCAGTACTTC. The rearrangement uses TRBV2 and TRBJ2-7; 8 bases map to TRBD2. The CDR3 consists of 13 residues. V was clipped by 6 bases and J by 7 bases; unmatched bases: 8. Germline CDR1 reads SNHLY; CDR2 reads FYNNEI.

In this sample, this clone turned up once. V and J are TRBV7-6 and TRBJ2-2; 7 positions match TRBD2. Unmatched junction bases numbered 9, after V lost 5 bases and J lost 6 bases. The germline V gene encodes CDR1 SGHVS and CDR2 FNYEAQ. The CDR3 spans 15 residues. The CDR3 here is CASSAGTTASGELFF. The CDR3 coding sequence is TGTGCCAGCAGCGCCGGGACTACCGCTTCCGGGGAGCTGTTTTTT. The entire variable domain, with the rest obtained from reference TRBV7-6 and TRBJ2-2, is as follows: GAGVSQSPRYKVTKRGQDVALRCDPISGHVSLYWYRQALGQGPEFLTYFNYEAQQDKSGLPNDRFSAERPEGSISTLTIQRTEQRDSAMYRCASSAGTTASGELFFGEGSRLTVL.

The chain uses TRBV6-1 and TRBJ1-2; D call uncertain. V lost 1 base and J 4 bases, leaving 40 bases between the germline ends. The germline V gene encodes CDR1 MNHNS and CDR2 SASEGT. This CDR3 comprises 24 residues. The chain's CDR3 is CASSEEASNRSGSRQTGSFYGYTF. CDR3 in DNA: TGTGCCAGCAGTGAAGAGGCATCCAATAGATCGGGATCGCGGCAGACCGGGTCCTTCTATGGCTACACCTTC.

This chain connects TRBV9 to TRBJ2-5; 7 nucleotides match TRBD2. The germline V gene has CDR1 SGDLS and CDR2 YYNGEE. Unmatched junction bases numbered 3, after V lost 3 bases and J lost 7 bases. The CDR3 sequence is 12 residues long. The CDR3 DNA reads TGTGCCAGCAGCGCCGGGGAGGGGACCCAGTACTTC. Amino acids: CASSAGEGTQYF.

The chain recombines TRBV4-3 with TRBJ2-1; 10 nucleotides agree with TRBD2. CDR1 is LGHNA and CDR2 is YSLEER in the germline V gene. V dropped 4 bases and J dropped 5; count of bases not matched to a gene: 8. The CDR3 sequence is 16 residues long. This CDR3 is CASSPTPSGGDNEQFF. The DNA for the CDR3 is TGCGCCAGCAGCCCCACCCCTAGCGGGGGCGACAATGAGCAGTTCTTC.

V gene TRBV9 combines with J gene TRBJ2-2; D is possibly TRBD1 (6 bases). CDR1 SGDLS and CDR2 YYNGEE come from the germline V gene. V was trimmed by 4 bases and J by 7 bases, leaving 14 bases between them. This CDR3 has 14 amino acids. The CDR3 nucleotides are TGTGCCAGCAGCCCAAAAGACAGGTTCGGGGAGCTGTTTTTT. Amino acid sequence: CASSPKDRFGELFF. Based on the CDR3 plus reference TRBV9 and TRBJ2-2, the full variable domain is DSGVTQTPKHLITATGQRVTLRCSPRSGDLSVYWYQQSLDQGLQFLIQYYNGEERAKGNILERFSAQQFPDLHSELNLSSLELGDSALYFCASSPKDRFGELFFGEGSRLTVL.